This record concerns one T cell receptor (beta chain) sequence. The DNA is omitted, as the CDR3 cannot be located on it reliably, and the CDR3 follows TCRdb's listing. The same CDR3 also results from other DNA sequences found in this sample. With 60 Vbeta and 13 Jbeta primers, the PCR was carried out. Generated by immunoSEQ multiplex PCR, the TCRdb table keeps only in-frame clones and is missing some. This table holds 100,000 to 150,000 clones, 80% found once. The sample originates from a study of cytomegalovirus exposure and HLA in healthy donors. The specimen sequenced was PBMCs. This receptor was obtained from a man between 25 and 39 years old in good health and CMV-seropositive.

This CDR3 is CASTSGQGSQTQYF. The chain carries TRBV19 and TRBJ2-5; TRBD1, the table's D call, was not compared with the DNA. Counting both end residues, the CDR3 totals 14 amino acids. The V gene's germline CDR1 is LNHDA and CDR2 SQIVND (reference sequence).